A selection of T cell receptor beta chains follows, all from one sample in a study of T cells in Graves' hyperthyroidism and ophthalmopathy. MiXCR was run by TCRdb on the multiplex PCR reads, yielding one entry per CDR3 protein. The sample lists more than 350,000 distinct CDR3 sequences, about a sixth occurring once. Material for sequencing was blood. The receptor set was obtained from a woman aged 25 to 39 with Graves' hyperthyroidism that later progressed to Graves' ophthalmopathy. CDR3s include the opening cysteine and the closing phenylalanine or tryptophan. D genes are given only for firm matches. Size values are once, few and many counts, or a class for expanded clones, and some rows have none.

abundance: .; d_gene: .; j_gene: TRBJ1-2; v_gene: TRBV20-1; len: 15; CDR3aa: CSARVPGLLYYGYTF; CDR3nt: TGCAGTGCTAGGGTACCGGGACTGCTTTACTATGGCTACACCTTC
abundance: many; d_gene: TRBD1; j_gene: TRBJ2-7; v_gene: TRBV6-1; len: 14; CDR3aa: CASSWGQESYEQYF; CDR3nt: TGTGCCAGCAGTTGGGGACAGGAATCCTACGAGCAGTACTTC
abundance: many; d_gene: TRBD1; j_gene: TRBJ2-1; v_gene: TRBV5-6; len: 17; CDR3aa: CASSLILVTGEGNEQFF; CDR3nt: TGTGCCAGCAGCTTAATACTGGTAACAGGGGAAGGCAATGAGCAGTTCTTC
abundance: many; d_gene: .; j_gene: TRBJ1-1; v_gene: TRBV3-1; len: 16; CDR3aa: CASSQVGGTTNTEAFF; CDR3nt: TGTGCCAGCAGCCAAGTAGGCGGGACAACTAACACTGAAGCTTTCTTT
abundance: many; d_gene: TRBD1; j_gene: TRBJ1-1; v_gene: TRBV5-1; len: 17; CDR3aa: CASSWDPTGAEDTEAFF; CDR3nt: TGCGCCAGCAGCTGGGACCCTACAGGGGCGGAGGACACTGAAGCTTTCTTT
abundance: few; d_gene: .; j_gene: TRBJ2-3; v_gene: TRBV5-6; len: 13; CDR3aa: CASSLGPTDTQYF; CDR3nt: TGTGCCAGCAGCTTGGGACCTACAGATACGCAGTATTTT
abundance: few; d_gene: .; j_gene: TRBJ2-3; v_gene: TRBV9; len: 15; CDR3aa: CASSDFSGFTDTQYF; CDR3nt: TGTGCCAGCAGCGACTTTAGCGGTTTCACAGATACGCAGTATTTT
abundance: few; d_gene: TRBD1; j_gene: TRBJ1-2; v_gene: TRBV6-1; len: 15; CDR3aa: CASSAGQARNYGYTF; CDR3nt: TGTGCCAGCAGTGCAGGACAGGCTCGGAACTATGGCTACACCTTC
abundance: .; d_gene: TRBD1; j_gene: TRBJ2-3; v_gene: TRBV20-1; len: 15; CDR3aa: CSAPTGTDSNQPQYF; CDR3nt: TGCAGTGCTCCAACCGGGACAGATAGCAATCAGCCCCAGTATTTT
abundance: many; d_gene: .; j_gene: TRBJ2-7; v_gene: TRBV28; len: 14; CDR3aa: CASSFGGNPYEQYF; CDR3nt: TGTGCCAGCAGTTTCGGAGGGAACCCCTACGAGCAGTACTTC
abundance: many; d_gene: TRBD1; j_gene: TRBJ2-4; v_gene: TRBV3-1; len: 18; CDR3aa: CASSQRRGQGGAKNIQYF; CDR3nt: TGTGCCAGCAGCCAACGCCGGGGACAGGGTGGTGCCAAAAACATTCAGTACTTC
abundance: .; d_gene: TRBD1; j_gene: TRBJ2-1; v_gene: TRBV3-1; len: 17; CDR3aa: CASSQTSGGLRHNEQFF; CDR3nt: TGTGCCAGCAGCCAAACCTCAGGGGGCCTTAGACACAATGAGCAGTTCTTC
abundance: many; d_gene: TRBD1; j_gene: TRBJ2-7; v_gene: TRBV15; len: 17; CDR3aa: CATSSGGTGPRPYEQYF; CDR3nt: TGTGCCACCAGCAGTGGGGGGACAGGACCCCGTCCCTACGAGCAGTACTTC
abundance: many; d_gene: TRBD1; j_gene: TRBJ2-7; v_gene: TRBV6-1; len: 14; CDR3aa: CASSEADRDYEQYF; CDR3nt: TGTGCCAGCAGTGAAGCGGACAGGGATTACGAGCAGTACTTC
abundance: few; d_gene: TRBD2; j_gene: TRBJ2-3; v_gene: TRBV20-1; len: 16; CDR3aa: CSASRLAGQRTDTQYF; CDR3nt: TGCAGTGCTAGTCGACTAGCGGGCCAACGCACAGATACGCAGTATTTT
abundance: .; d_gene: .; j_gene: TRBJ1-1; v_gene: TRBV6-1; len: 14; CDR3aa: CASSKQRTGTEAFF; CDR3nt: TGTGCCAGCAGTAAACAAAGGACGGGGACTGAAGCTTTCTTT
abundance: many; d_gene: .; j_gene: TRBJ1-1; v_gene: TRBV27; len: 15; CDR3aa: CASSKIRDLNTEAFF; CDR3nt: TGTGCCAGCAGTAAAATTAGGGACCTGAACACTGAAGCTTTCTTT
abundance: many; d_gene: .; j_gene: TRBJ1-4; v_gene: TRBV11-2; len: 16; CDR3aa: CASSLTQGRGREKLFF; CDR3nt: TGTGCCAGCAGCTTAACTCAGGGAAGGGGCAGAGAAAAACTGTTTTTT
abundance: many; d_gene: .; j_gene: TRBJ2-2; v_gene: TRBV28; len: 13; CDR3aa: CASSFITQGELFF; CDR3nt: TGTGCCAGCAGTTTTATCACCCAAGGGGAGCTGTTTTTT
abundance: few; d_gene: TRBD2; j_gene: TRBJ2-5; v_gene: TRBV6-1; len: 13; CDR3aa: CASSFSTSGSRYF; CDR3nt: TGTGCCAGCAGTTTTTCGACTAGCGGGAGTAGGTACTTC
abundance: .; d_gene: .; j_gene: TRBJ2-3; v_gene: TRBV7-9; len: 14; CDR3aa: CASSPRVSLDTQYF; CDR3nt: TGTGCCAGCAGCCCCCGAGTTAGTCTGGATACGCAGTATTTT
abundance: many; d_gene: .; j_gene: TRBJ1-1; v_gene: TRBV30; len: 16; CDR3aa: CAWSVQVSPAGTEAFF; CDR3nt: TGTGCCTGGAGTGTACAGGTGTCCCCAGCCGGCACTGAAGCTTTCTTT
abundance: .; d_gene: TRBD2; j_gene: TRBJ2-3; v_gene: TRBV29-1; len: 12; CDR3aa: CSIQRELDTQYF; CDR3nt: TGCAGCATCCAGCGGGAGCTAGATACGCAGTATTTT
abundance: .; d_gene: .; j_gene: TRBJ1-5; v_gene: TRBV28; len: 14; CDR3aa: CASSLMGNNQPQHF; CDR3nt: TGTGCCAGCAGTTTGATGGGGAACAATCAGCCCCAGCATTTT
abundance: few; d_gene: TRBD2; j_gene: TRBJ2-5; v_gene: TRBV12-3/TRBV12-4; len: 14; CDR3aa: CASTRTSGQETQYF; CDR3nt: TGTGCCAGCACTCGGACTAGCGGACAAGAGACCCAGTACTTC
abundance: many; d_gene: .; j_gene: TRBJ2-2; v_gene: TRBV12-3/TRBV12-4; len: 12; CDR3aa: CASSWLGGELFF; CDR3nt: TGTGCCAGCAGTTGGCTAGGCGGGGAGCTGTTTTTT
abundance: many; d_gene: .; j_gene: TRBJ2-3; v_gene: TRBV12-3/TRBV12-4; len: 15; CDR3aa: CASMSGPLSTDTQYF; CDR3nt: TGTGCCAGCATGTCCGGACCACTTAGCACAGATACGCAGTATTTT
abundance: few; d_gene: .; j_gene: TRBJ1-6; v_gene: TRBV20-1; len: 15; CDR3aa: CSAREGGGTNSPLHF; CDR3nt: TGCAGTGCTAGAGAGGGGGGGGGGACGAATTCACCCCTCCACTTT
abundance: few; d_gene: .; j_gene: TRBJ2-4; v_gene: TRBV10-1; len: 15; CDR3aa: CASQMGLLAKNIQYF; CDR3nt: TGCGCCAGCCAAATGGGACTGCTAGCCAAAAACATTCAGTACTTC
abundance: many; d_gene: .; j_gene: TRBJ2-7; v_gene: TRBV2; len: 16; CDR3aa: CASSEAGNPSSYEQYF; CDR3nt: TGTGCCAGCAGTGAAGCGGGGAACCCGTCCTCCTACGAGCAGTACTTC
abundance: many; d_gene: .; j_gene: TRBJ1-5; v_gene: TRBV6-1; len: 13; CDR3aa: CASSHDSNQPQHF; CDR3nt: TGTGCCAGCAGTCATGATAGCAATCAGCCCCAGCATTTT
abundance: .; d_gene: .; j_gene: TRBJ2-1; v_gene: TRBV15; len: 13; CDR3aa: CATGQSSYNEQFF; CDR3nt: TGTGCCACCGGACAGAGCTCCTACAATGAGCAGTTCTTC
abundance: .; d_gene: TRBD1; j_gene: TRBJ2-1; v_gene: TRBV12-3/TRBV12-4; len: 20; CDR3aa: CASSLARGTGDPKTYNEQFF; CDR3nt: TGTGCCAGCAGTTTAGCCCGCGGGACAGGGGACCCTAAAACGTACAATGAGCAGTTCTTC
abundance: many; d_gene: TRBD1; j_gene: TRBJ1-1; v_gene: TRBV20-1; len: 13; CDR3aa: CSAGDRLNTEAFF; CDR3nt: TGCAGTGCGGGGGACAGGTTGAACACTGAAGCTTTCTTT
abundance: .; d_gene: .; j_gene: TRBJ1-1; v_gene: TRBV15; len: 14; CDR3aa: CATSRDKGRVRAFF; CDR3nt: TGTGCCACCAGCAGAGATAAGGGCAGGGTTAGAGCTTTCTTT
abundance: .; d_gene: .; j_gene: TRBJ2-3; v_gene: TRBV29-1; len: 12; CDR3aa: CSAAESTDTQYF; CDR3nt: TGCAGCGCAGCAGAGAGCACAGATACGCAGTATTTT
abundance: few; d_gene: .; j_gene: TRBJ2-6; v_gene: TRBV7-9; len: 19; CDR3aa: CASSLVSGGVLYGANVLTF; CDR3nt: TGTGCCAGCAGCTTAGTATCCGGAGGGGTGTTGTATGGGGCCAACGTCCTGACTTTC
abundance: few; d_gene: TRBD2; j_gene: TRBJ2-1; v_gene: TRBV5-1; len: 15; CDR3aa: CASSFLAGRHNEQFF; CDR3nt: TGCGCCAGCAGTTTTCTAGCGGGAAGGCACAATGAGCAGTTCTTC
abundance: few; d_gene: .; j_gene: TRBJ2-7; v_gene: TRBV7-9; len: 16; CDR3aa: CASSLADQGGGYEQYF; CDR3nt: TGTGCCAGCAGCTTAGCGGACCAAGGAGGAGGCTACGAGCAGTACTTC
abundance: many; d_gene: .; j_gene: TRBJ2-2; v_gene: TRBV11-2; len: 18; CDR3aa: CASSLFVAHHANTGELFF; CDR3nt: TGTGCCAGCAGCTTATTCGTCGCGCATCACGCGAACACCGGGGAGCTGTTTTTT
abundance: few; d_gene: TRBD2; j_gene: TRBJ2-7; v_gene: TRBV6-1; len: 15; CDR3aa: CASSLRTSAIYEQYF; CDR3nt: TGTGCCAGCAGCCTCCGGACTAGCGCAATCTACGAGCAGTACTTC
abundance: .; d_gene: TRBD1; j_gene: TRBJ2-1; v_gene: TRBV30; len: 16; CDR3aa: CASSRKRGTGHNEQFF; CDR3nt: TGTGCCTCCAGTAGGAAGAGAGGGACAGGGCACAATGAGCAGTTCTTC
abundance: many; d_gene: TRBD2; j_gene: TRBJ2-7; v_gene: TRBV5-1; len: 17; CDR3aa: CASSLVPPGLAGVSQYF; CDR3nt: TGCGCCAGCAGCTTGGTACCGCCGGGACTAGCGGGAGTATCGCAGTACTTC
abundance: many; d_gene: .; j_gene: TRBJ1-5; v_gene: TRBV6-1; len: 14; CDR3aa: CASSEGGGNQPQHF; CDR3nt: TGTGCCAGCAGTGAAGGGGGGGGCAATCAGCCCCAGCATTTT
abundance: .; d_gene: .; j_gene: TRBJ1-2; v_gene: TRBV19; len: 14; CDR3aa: CASSMCTNGYGYTF; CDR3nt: TGTGCCAGTAGTATGTGCACCAACGGCTATGGCTACACCTTC
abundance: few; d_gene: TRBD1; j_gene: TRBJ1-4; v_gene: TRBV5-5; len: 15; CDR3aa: CASSPDRVGSEKLFF; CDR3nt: TGTGCCAGCAGCCCGGACAGGGTAGGGAGTGAAAAACTGTTTTTT
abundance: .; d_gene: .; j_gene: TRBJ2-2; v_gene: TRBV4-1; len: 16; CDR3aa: CASSQDQGGGTGELFF; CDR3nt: TGCGCCAGCAGCCAAGATCAGGGGGGGGGCACCGGGGAGCTGTTTTTT
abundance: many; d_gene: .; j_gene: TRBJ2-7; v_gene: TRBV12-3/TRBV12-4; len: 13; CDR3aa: CASSFPGHYEQYF; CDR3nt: TGTGCCAGCAGTTTCCCAGGTCACTACGAGCAGTACTTC
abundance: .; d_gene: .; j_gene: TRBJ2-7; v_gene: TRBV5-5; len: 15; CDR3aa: CASSLRAGEGYEQYF; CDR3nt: TGTGCCAGCAGCTTGAGGGCAGGGGAGGGCTACGAGCAGTACTTC
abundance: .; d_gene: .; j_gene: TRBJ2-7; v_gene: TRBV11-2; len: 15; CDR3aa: CASSPENRVYYEQYF; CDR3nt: TGTGCCAGCAGCCCCGAAAACAGGGTTTACTACGAGCAGTACTTC
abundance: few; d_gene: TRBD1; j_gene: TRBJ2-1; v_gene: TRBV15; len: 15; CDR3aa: CATNSGTGGLHEQFF; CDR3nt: TGTGCCACTAATAGCGGGACAGGGGGTTTGCATGAGCAGTTCTTC
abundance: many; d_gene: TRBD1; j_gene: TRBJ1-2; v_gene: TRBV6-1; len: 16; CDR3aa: CASSEFLTGTGNGYTF; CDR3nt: TGTGCCAGCAGTGAATTCTTAACCGGGACAGGGAATGGCTACACCTTC
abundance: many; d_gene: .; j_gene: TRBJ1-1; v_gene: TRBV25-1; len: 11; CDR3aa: CASSERGEAFF; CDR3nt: TGTGCCAGCAGTGAAAGGGGTGAAGCTTTCTTT
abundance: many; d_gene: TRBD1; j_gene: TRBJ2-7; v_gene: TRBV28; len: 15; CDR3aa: CASSPRGQGNYEQYF; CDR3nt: TGTGCCAGCAGTCCCAGAGGACAGGGGAACTACGAGCAGTACTTC
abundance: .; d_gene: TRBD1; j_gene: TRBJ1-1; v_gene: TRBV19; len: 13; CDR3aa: CASETGGFTEAFF; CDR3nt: TGTGCCAGTGAGACAGGGGGGTTTACTGAAGCTTTCTTT
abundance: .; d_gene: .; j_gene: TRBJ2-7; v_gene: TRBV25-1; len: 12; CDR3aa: CASIGLENEQYF; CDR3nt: TGTGCCAGCATCGGCCTCGAGAACGAGCAGTACTTC
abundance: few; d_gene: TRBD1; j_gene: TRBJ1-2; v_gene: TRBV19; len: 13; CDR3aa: CASTSGQGDGYTF; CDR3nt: TGTGCCAGTACCTCGGGACAGGGAGATGGCTACACCTTC
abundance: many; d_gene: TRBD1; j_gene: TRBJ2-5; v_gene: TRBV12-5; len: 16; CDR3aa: CASGLDTGQGGETQYF; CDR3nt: TGTGCTAGTGGTTTGGATACGGGACAGGGAGGAGAGACCCAGTACTTC
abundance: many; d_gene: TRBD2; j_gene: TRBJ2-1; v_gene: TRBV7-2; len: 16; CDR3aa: CASSLRSGGGYNEQFF; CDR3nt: TGTGCCAGCAGCTTGCGGAGCGGGGGGGGATACAATGAGCAGTTCTTC